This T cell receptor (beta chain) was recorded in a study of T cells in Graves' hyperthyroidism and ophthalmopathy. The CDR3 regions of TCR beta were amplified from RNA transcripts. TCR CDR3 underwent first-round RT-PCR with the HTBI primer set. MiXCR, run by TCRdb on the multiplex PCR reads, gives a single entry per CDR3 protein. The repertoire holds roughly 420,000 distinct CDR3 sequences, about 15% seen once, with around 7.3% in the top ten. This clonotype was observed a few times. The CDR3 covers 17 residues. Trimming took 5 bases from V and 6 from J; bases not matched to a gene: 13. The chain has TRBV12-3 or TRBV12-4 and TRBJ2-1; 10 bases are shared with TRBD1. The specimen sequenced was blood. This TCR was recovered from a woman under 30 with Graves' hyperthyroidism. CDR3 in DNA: TGTGCCAGCAGTCTTCATCTCGGGACAGGGGATTTCAATGAGCAGTTCTTC. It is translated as CASSLHLGTGDFNEQFF.